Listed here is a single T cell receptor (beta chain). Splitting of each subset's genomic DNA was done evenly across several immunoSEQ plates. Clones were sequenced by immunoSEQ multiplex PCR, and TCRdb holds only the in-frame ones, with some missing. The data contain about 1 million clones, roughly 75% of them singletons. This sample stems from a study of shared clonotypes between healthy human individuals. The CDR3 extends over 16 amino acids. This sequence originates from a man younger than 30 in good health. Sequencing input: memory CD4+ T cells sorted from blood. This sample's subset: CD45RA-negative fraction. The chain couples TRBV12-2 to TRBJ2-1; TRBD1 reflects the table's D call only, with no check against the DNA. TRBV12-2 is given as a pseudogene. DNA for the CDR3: TGTGCAAGTCGCCTGTGGCGGACAGGGTGGCCCAATGAGCAGTTCTTC. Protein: CASRLWRTGWPNEQFF.